Listed here are 14 T cell receptor beta chains from one sample, sequenced in a study of a mutant IDH1 vaccine in newly diagnosed glioma. Only in-frame clones appear in the TCRdb table, and some are missing; sequencing was by immunoSEQ multiplex PCR. The sample includes under 35,000 clones, around three quarters of them seen just once. Specified time point: week 35, safety follow-up. One vaccine dose held 300 ug of mutant IDH1 20-mer peptide and came with topical imiquimod. Their antigens are not known. This material consisted of PBMCs, taken from a glioma patient whose treatment included an IDH1 peptide vaccine. The receptor source for this set is a man aged 45 to 65 with glioma.

This clone was found a few times. The CDR3 is CSVDGGDNEQFF. Here the CDR3 DNA reads TGCAGCGTTGATGGGGGGGACAATGAGCAGTTCTTC. The J gene is TRBJ2-1, the V gene TRBV29-1; 7 bases are shared with TRBD2. The CDR3 sequence is 12 residues long. Germline-derived CDR1 and CDR2 are SQVTM and ANQGSEA. The V segment lost 3 bases and the J segment 5 bases; nucleotides outside the gene matches: 1.

V usage is TRBV2 and J usage is TRBJ1-6; the D is unclear. CDR1 and CDR2 from the germline V gene are SNHLY and FYNNEI. The CDR3 consists of 12 residues. Trimming cost V 3 bases and J 7 bases, with 4 bases left between them. The CDR3 is CASSEDNSPLHF. As DNA, the CDR3 is TGTGCCAGCAGTGAGGACAATTCACCCCTCCACTTT.

This chain connects TRBV30 to TRBJ2-7, with D perhaps matching TRBD2 (5 bases). In germline, CDR1 is GTSNPN, CDR2 SVGIG (reference sequence). The CDR3 is 12 residues long. The V end was cut by 2 bases, the J end by 3 bases, with 8 bases between. The CDR3 region has the DNA TGTGCCTGGAGTCCTAGCAACTACGAGCAGTACTTC. This encodes CAWSPSNYEQYF.

The chain recombines TRBV5-1 with TRBJ2-3; D possibly matches TRBD1 or TRBD2 (5 bases each). Germline V gene lookup returns CDR1 SGHRS and CDR2 YFSETQ. Trimming removed 1 base at V and 4 bases at J, with 10 bases between. The CDR3 has 14 residues. Written as DNA, the CDR3 is TGCGCCAGCAGCTTGCCAGGGAGAGCAGATACGCAGTATTTT. Amino acid sequence: CASSLPGRADTQYF.

This clone was counted between two and nine times. The rearrangement joins TRBV9 to TRBJ2-1, with 8 bases aligning to TRBD2. V was pared by 5 bases and J by 10 bases, with 5 bases of the junction left unmatched. The CDR3 is made up of 12 amino acids. Germline CDR1 is SGDLS and CDR2 is YYNGEE. In DNA form, the CDR3 reads TGTGCCAGCAGTTTAGCGGGGAGAGAGCAGTTCTTC. Residues: CASSLAGREQFF.

The V call is TRBV4-3, the J call TRBJ2-6; no clear D. Trimming took off 0 bases at V and 0 bases at J, with 3 bases between the two ends. This CDR3 contains 15 residues. CDR1 and CDR2 (germline): LGHNA, YSLEER. The CDR3 region is CASSQDNSGANVLTF. The DNA of the CDR3 is TGCGCCAGCAGCCAAGACAACTCTGGGGCCAACGTCCTGACTTTC.

This rearrangement joins TRBV6-6 to TRBJ1-4; D might be TRBD1 (6 bases). CDR1 MNHNY and CDR2 SVGAGI come from the germline V gene (reference sequence). V was cut by 10 bases and J by 10 bases, with 10 bases left in between. The CDR3 runs 10 residues. DNA for the CDR3: TGTGCCACCCGAGGGGGAAAACTGTTTTTT. Its translation: CATRGGKLFF.

The rearrangement uses TRBV6-1 and TRBJ1-2, with no clear D. Germline lookup yields CDR1 MNHNS and CDR2 SASEGT. Trimming took off 6 bases at V and 4 bases at J, with 9 bases between the two ends. This CDR3 spans 12 amino acids. The CDR3 is CASRENTYGYTF. The CDR3 nucleotides read TGTGCCAGCAGAGAAAACACCTATGGCTACACCTTC.

This clone was found a few times. The chain carries TRBV10-3 and TRBJ2-3; 10 nucleotides agree with TRBD2. The CDR3 extends over 15 amino acids. Germline trimming cut 3 bases from V and 4 bases from J; bases unmatched to any gene: 4. Germline V gene data show CDR1 as ENHRY and CDR2 as SYGVKD. CDR3 in DNA: TGTGCCATCAGTGAAATAGCGGGGGGTCCAGATACGCAGTATTTT. As protein: CAISEIAGGPDTQYF.

In its sample, this clone was seen once. This sequence joins TRBV15 and TRBJ1-1, with D tentatively TRBD1 (6 bases). This CDR3 is 13 amino acids long. Germline loops: CDR1 LNHNV, CDR2 YYDKDF (reference sequence). Trimming took off 1 base at V and 4 bases at J, with 7 bases between the two ends. Written as DNA, the CDR3 is TGTGCCACCAGCAGAGGGGGGCCCACTGAAGCTTTCTTT. Its protein product is CATSRGGPTEAFF.

The J gene is TRBJ2-5, the V gene TRBV14; tentatively, D is TRBD2 (6 bases). This CDR3 region has 13 residues. Germline CDR1 reads SGHDN; CDR2 reads FVKESK. Trimming shortened V by 4 bases and J by 5 bases, and 11 bases separated the two germline ends. The CDR3 sequence is CASSRRGSETQYF. CDR3 bases: TGTGCCAGCAGCCGGCGGGGAAGCGAGACCCAGTACTTC.

The rearrangement links TRBV29-1 to TRBJ2-1; D is perhaps TRBD1 or TRBD2 (5 bases each). Trimming took 5 bases from V and 3 from J, leaving 17 bases between them. There are 15 residues in the CDR3. The germline CDR1 and CDR2 sequences are SQVTM and ANQGSEA. CDR3 in amino acids: CSVRGTSSYYNEQFF. CDR3 sequence (DNA): TGCAGCGTTAGAGGGACCTCCTCGTACTACAATGAGCAGTTCTTC.

V is TRBV7-9 and J is TRBJ2-4; 11 positions match TRBD2. The CDR3 spans 15 residues. With 5 bases clipped from V and 3 bases from J, the junction kept 3 bases outside the gene matches. CDR1 and CDR2 (germline): SEHNR, FQNEAQ (reference sequence). The CDR3 here is CASSVTSGIKNIQYF. CDR3 sequence (DNA): TGTGCCAGCAGCGTGACTAGCGGGATCAAAAACATTCAGTACTTC.

CDR3 region: CASSNYRGRNEKLFF. DNA for the CDR3: TGTGCCAGCAGTAACTACAGGGGGCGGAATGAAAAACTGTTTTTT. The genes are TRBV2 and TRBJ1-4; 9 positions agree with TRBD1. The CDR3 is 15 amino acids. V shed 5 bases and J 5 bases; nucleotides not matched to a gene: 6. Per the germline V gene, CDR1 is SNHLY and CDR2 is FYNNEI.